This TCR beta chain was captured by sequencing in a study of cytomegalovirus exposure and HLA in healthy donors. J was trimmed by 3 bases and V by 6 bases; bases with no gene match: 3. The CDR3 consists of 14 residues. Germline V gives CDR1 MNHNY, CDR2 SVGAGI (reference sequence). The primer mix had 60 Vbeta and 13 Jbeta primers. TCRdb's table, derived via immunoSEQ multiplex PCR, lists solely in-frame clones and lacks some. The top ten clones hold about 14% of a sample with approximately 190,000 clones, about 80% of them seen once. Study-wide findings and caveats: Using the classifier, cytomegalovirus status was reportedly diagnosed with high specificity and sensitivity. It was in a later analysis that TCR association rates were seen to vary by HLA locus, highest for DRB1 and lowest for HLA-C. Presence/absence analyses treated sequencing depth as roughly uniform across donors. In vitro testing confirmed three CMV-associated chains as specific for CMV antigens.

As concerns this clone: Its antigen is still unknown.

The source material was PBMCs. The TCR comes from a woman aged 25 to 39 in good health and CMV-seropositive. The V gene is TRBV6-6, the J gene TRBJ1-4, with 8 positions matching TRBD1. The CDR3 region is CASRRQGSNEKLFF. CDR3 coding DNA: TGTGCCAGCAGAAGACAGGGGTCTAATGAAAAACTGTTTTTT.